Presented here are 17 T cell receptor beta chains from one specimen sequenced in a study of blood T cell repertoires in COVID-19. Produced via immunoSEQ multiplex PCR; TCRdb's table is partial and in-frame only. The data contain nearly 300,000 clones, 88% of them singletons. Sequencing used peripheral blood. Source of these receptors: a woman aged 25 to 39 who had recovered from COVID-19.

The J gene is TRBJ1-4, the V gene TRBV5-1; no clear D. This CDR3 spans 13 amino acids. V was clipped by 0 bases and J by 8 bases, with 8 bases between them. Germline V gene data show CDR1 as SGHRS and CDR2 as YFSETQ. The CDR3 sequence is CASSLGPEEKLFF. The CDR3, as DNA: TGCGCCAGCAGCTTGGGACCGGAGGAAAAACTGTTTTTT.

The CDR3 sequence is CASSSGDRDEKLFF. CDR3 coding DNA: TGTGCCAGCAGTTCAGGGGACAGGGATGAAAAACTGTTTTTT. The rearrangement uses TRBV28 and TRBJ1-4, with TRBD1 matching over 9 bases. This CDR3 is 14 amino acids long. The J segment lost 6 bases and the V segment lost 4 bases, leaving 3 bases of the junction unmatched. The V gene's germline CDR1 is MDHEN and CDR2 SYDVKM.

The gene calls are TRBV7-9 and TRBJ1-6; D not resolved. Germline CDR1 reads SEHNR; CDR2 reads FQNEAQ (reference sequence). CDR3 size: 11 residues. The germline V and J ends were trimmed by 5 bases and 8 bases, with 4 bases remaining between them. The CDR3 sequence is CASSRDSPLHF. CDR3 nucleotides: TGTGCCAGCAGCCGTGATTCACCCCTCCACTTT.

V is TRBV18 and J is TRBJ2-1; 8 nucleotides align to TRBD1. V lost 3 bases, J lost 9 bases, and 4 bases stayed unmatched. The germline gives CDR1 KGHSH, CDR2 LQKENI. The CDR3 totals 13 residues. The CDR3 sequence: CASSPRQGSEQFF. CDR3 nucleotide sequence: TGTGCCAGCTCACCTCGACAGGGGAGTGAGCAGTTCTTC.

The J gene is TRBJ2-1, the V gene TRBV7-2; 8 nucleotides line up with TRBD2. Germline V gene lookup returns CDR1 SGHTA and CDR2 FQGNSA. Unmatched junction bases numbered 6, after V lost 6 bases and J lost 2 bases. This CDR3 is built from 15 residues. This CDR3 reads CASSLIAGTYNEQFF. As DNA, the CDR3 is TGTGCCAGCAGTTTGATAGCGGGGACCTACAATGAGCAGTTCTTC.

The chain joins TRBV5-4 to TRBJ2-5; D remains ambiguous. Germline V gene data show CDR1 as SGHNT and CDR2 as YYREEE (reference sequence). CDR3 length equals 14 residues. The V end lost 1 base, the J end lost 2 bases, and 9 bases lay between the germline ends. This CDR3 reads CASSLIASQETQYF. In DNA form, the CDR3 reads TGTGCCAGCAGCTTGATAGCATCACAAGAGACCCAGTACTTC.

The J gene is TRBJ1-1, the V gene TRBV12-3 or TRBV12-4; unclear D gene. Trimming removed 3 bases from V and 4 bases from J, with 9 bases in between. The CDR3 loop spans 13 amino acids. CDR3 residues: CASSFDPGTEAFF. The CDR3 DNA follows: TGTGCCAGCAGTTTTGATCCCGGCACTGAAGCTTTCTTT.

This clone was observed once. V usage is TRBV3-1 (or the pseudogene TRBV3-2) and J usage is TRBJ2-1; 9 bases match TRBD2. Germline V gives CDR1 LGHDT, CDR2 YNNKEL (reference sequence). This CDR3 is built from 15 residues. Trimming removed 6 bases from V and 0 bases from J; junction bases left unmatched: 3. Here the CDR3 DNA reads TGTGCCAGCAGTAATAGCGGGGGCTCCTACAATGAGCAGTTCTTC. It codes for CASSNSGGSYNEQFF.

The chain employs TRBV5-6 and TRBJ2-1; 12 nucleotides align to TRBD2. This CDR3 is built from 16 residues. Trimming took 3 bases from V and 4 from J; bases not matched to a gene: 5. The germline gives CDR1 SGHDT, CDR2 YYEEEE. The CDR3 DNA sequence: TGTGCCAGCAGCTCGATCCTAGCGGGGGGGTACAATGAGCAGTTCTTC. Protein product: CASSSILAGGYNEQFF.

The genes are TRBV24-1 and TRBJ2-7, with TRBD1 identical over 7 bases. The germline V gene has CDR1 KGHDR and CDR2 SFDVKD. CDR3 length equals 13 residues. The V segment lost 4 bases and the J segment 5 bases; nucleotides outside the gene matches: 4. The CDR3 DNA reads as TGTGCCACCAGTGACGACAGGGTCAACGAGCAGTACTTC. This codes for CATSDDRVNEQYF.

The rearrangement joins TRBV6-5 to TRBJ1-1; no definite D call. Trimming stripped 8 bases from V and 3 bases from J, with 13 bases between. Per the germline V gene, CDR1 is MNHEY and CDR2 is SVGAGI. CDR3 length: 13 amino acids. The CDR3 sequence: CASQLSGDTEAFF. DNA for the CDR3: TGTGCCAGCCAACTCTCAGGCGACACTGAAGCTTTCTTT.

This chain connects TRBV28 to TRBJ1-2; perhaps TRBD1 as D (6 bases). The germline V and J ends were trimmed by 8 bases and 9 bases, with 28 bases remaining between them. This CDR3 is built from 16 residues. Per germline, CDR1 MDHEN and CDR2 SYDVKM. CDR3 protein: CASHPPQGRGPRSYTF. In DNA, the CDR3 is TGTGCCAGCCACCCTCCTCAGGGCAGGGGACCACGTAGCTACACCTTC.

V is TRBV10-3 and J is TRBJ2-7; TRBD2 is a possible D gene (7 bases). Germline loops: CDR1 ENHRY, CDR2 SYGVKD. The CDR3 covers 15 residues. Trimming took 2 bases from V and 1 from J, leaving 12 bases between them. Written as DNA, the CDR3 is TGTGCCATCAGTGAGGGGGGGGCGAAATCCTACGAGCAGTACTTC. Translation gives CAISEGGAKSYEQYF.

This clone turned up a few times. V is TRBV3-1 (or the pseudogene TRBV3-2) and J is TRBJ1-3; 7 bases match TRBD1. The V and J ends lost 4 bases and 0 bases, in that order; junction bases with no gene match: 3. The CDR3 has 15 residues. Looked up from germline, CDR1 is LGHDT and CDR2 is YNNKEL (reference sequence). The CDR3 is CASSRDRASGNTIYF. CDR3 nucleotide sequence: TGTGCCAGCAGCCGCGACAGGGCCTCTGGAAACACCATATATTTT.

The chain couples TRBV18 to TRBJ2-7; D may be TRBD1 (6 bases). Germline loops: CDR1 KGHSH, CDR2 LQKENI. Trimming stripped 2 bases from V and 0 bases from J, with 11 bases between. The CDR3 length is 15 residues. CDR3 nucleotides: TGTGCCAGCTCACCATCGGACAGTCCCTCCTACGAGCAGTACTTC. It yields the protein CASSPSDSPSYEQYF.

This clone occurred once. CDR3 amino acids: CASSKEARHNNQPQHF. CDR3 DNA sequence: TGTGCCAGCAGCAAAGAGGCCAGACATAACAATCAGCCCCAGCATTTT. The V call is TRBV21-1, the J call TRBJ1-5; the table calls TRBD1, which could not be checked here. TRBV21-1 is termed a pseudogene. CDR3 length: 16 residues.

V and J are TRBV19 and TRBJ2-6; D ambiguous. This CDR3 is built from 14 residues. V was trimmed by 6 bases and J by 13 bases, leaving 19 bases between them. Germline CDR1 LNHDA, CDR2 SQIVND (reference sequence). As DNA, the CDR3 is TGTGCCAGTAGCCACCCCGCCAGGCCCGAGGTCCTGACTTTC. Amino acid sequence: CASSHPARPEVLTF.